This T cell receptor beta chain was recorded in a study of response to subunit inactivated influenza vaccine. The CDR3 covers 13 residues. V lost 3 bases to trimming and J lost 5 bases, with 10 bases between them. Germline CDR1 MNHNS, CDR2 SASEGT. TCRdb ran MiXCR on the RT-PCR reads and lists one entry per CDR3 protein. The table includes a few hundred thousand distinct CDR3 sequences, 12% to 15% detected once. This clonotype was seen a few times. The TCR sequence derives from a man between 50 and 59 years old who received an inactivated influenza vaccine. The input for sequencing was PBMCs from blood, taken roughly 12 days after vaccination. This chain joins TRBV6-1 and TRBJ2-5; perhaps TRBD2 as D (5 bases). The CDR3 nucleotides are TGTGCCAGCAGTGACGGGGTCTGGGAGACCCAGTACTTC. Amino acids: CASSDGVWETQYF.